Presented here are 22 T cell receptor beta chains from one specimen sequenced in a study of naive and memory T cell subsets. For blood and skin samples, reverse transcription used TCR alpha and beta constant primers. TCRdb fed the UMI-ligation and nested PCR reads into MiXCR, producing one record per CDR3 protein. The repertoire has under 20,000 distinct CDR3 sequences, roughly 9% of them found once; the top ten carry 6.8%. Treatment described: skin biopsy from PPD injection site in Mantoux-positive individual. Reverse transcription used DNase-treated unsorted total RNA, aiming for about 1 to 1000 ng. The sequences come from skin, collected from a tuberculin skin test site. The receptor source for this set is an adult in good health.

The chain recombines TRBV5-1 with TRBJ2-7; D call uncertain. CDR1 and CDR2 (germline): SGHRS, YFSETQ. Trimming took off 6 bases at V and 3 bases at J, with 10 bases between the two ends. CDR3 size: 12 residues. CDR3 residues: CASNLDDYEQYF. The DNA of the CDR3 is TGCGCCAGCAATCTGGACGACTACGAGCAGTACTTC.

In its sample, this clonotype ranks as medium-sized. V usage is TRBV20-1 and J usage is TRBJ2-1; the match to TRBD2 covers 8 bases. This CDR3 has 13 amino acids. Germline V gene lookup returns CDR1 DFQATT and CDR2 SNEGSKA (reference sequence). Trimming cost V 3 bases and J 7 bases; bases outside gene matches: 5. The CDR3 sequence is CSASGGAVNEQFF. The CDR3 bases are TGCAGTGCTAGCGGGGGGGCCGTAAATGAGCAGTTCTTC.

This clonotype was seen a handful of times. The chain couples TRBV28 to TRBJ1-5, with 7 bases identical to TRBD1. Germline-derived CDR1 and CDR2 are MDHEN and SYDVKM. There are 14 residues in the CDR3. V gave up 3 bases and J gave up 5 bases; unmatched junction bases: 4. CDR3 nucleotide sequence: TGTGCCAGCAGTTTCCTGACAGGGTATCAGCCCCAGCATTTT. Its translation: CASSFLTGYQPQHF.

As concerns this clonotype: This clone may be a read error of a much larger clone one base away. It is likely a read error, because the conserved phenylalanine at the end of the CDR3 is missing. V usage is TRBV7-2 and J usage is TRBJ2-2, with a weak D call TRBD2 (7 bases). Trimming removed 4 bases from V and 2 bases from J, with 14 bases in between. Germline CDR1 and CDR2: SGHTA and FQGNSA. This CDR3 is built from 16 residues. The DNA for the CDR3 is TGTGCCAGCAGCTCCGTCGGGGGGCGCAACACCGGGGAGCTGTTTTCT. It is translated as CASSSVGGRNTGELFS.

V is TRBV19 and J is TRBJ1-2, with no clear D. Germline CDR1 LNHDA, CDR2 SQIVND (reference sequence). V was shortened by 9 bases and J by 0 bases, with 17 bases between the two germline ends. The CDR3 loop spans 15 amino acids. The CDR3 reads CASPPRRNSNYGYTF. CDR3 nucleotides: TGTGCCAGCCCCCCCCGACGCAACTCTAACTATGGCTACACCTTC.

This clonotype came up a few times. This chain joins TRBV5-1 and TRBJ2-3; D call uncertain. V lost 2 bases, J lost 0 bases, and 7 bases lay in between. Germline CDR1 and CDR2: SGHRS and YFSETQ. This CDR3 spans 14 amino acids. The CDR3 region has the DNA TGCGCCAGCAGCTTTACGGCCAGCACAGATACGCAGTATTTT. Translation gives CASSFTASTDTQYF.

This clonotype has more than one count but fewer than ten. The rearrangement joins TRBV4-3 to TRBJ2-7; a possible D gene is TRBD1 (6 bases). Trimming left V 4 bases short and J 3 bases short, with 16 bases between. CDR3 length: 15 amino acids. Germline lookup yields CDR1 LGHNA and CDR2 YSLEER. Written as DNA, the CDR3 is TGCGCCAGCAGCCTAACAAGACAGGATATCTACGAGCAGTACTTC. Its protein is CASSLTRQDIYEQYF.

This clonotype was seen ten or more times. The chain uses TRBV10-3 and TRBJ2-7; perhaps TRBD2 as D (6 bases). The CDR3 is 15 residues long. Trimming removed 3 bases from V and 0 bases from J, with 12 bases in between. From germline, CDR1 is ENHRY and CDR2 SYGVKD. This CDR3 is CAISDGDLSSYEQYF. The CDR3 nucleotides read TGTGCCATCAGTGATGGGGACTTGAGCTCCTACGAGCAGTACTTC.

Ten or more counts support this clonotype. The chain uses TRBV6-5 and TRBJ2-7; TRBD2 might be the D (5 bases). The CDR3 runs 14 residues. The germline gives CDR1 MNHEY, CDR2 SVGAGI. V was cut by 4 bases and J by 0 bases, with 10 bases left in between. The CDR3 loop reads CASSSSDYSYEQYF. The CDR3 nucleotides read TGTGCCAGCAGTTCTTCAGACTACTCCTACGAGCAGTACTTC.

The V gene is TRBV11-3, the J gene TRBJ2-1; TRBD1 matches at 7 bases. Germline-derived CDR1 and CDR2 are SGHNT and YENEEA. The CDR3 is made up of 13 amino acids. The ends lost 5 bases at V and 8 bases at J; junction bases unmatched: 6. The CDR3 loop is CASSPPQGDEQFF. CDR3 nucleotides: TGTGCCAGCAGCCCCCCCCAGGGGGATGAGCAGTTCTTC. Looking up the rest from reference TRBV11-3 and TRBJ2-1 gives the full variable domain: EAGVVQSPRYKIIEKKQPVAFWCNPISGHNTLYWYLQNLGQGPELLIRYENEEAVDDSQLPKDRFSAERLKGVDSTLKIQPAELGDSAVYLCASSPPQGDEQFFGPGTRLTVL.

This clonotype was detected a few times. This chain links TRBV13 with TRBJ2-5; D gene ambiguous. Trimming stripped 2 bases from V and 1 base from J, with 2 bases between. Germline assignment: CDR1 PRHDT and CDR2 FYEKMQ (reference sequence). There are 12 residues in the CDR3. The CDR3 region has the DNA TGTGCCAGCAGCTTACCCCAAGAGACCCAGTACTTC. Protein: CASSLPQETQYF.

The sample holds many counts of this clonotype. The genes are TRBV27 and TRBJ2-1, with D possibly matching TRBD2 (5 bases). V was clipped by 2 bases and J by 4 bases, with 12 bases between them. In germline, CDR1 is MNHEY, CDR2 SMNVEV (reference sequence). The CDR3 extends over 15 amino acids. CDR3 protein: CASSLEGGRYNEQFF. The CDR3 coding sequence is TGTGCCAGCAGTTTAGAAGGAGGTCGGTACAATGAGCAGTTCTTC.

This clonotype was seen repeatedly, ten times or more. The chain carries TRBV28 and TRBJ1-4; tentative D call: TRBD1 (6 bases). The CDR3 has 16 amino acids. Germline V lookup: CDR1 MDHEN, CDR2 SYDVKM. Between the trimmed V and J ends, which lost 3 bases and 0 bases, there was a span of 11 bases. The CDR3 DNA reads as TGTGCCAGCAGTTTTTGGGACATCTCAACTAATGAAAAACTGTTTTTT. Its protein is CASSFWDISTNEKLFF.

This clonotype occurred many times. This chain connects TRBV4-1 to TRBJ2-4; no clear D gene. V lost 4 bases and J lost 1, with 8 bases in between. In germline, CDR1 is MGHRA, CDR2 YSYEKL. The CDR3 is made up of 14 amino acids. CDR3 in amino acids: CASSPAYAKNIQYF. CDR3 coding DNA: TGCGCCAGCAGCCCAGCTTACGCCAAAAACATTCAGTACTTC.

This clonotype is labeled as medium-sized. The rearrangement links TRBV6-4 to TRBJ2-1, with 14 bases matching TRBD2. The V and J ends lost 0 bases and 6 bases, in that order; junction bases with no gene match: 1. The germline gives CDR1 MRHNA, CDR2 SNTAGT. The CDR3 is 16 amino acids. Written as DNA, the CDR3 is TGTGCCAGCAGTGACTCTGGACTAGCGGGGGGCAATGAGCAGTTCTTC. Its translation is CASSDSGLAGGNEQFF.

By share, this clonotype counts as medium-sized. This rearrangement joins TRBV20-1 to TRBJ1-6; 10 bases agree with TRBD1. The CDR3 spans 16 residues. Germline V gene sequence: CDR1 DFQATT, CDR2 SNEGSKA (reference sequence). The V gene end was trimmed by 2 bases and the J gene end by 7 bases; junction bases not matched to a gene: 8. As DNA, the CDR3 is TGCAGTGCTAGATTTTGGGACAGGGGCGAAAATTCACCCCTCCACTTT. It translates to CSARFWDRGENSPLHF.

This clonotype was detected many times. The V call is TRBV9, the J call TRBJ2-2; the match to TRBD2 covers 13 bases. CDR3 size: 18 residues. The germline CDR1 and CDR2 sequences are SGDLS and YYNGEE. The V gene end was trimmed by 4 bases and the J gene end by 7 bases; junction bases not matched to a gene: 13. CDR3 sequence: CASSPGLAGEPRDGELFF. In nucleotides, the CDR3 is TGTGCCAGCAGCCCAGGACTAGCGGGGGAACCGAGGGACGGGGAGCTGTTTTTT.

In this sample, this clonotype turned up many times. The DNA for the CDR3 is TGTGCCAGCAAGACCAAAAGAAACAGGGGCGAGCAGTACTTC. Translation gives CASKTKRNRGEQYF. J is TRBJ2-7 and V is TRBV13; TRBD1 matches at 7 bases. CDR1 is PRHDT, CDR2 FYEKMQ, per germline (reference sequence). The CDR3 runs 14 residues. Unmatched junction bases numbered 12, after V lost 7 bases and J lost 6 bases.

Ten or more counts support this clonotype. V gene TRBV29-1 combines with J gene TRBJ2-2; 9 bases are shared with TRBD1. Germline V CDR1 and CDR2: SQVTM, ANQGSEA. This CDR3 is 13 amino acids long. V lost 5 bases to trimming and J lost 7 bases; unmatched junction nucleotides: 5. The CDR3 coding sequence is TGCAGCGTTTATACAGGGGGCAGCGGGGAGCTGTTTTTT. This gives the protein CSVYTGGSGELFF.

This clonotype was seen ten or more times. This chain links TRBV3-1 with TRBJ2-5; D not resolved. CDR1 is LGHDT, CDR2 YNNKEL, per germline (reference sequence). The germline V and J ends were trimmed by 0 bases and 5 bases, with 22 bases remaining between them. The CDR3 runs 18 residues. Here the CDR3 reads CASSQDLLLNKPGETQYF. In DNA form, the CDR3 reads TGTGCCAGCAGCCAAGATTTACTTCTCAACAAACCCGGCGAGACCCAGTACTTC.

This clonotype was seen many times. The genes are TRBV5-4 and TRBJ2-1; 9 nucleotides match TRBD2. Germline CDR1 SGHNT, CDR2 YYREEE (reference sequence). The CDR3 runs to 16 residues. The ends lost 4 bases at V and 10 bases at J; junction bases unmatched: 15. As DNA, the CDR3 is TGTGCCAGCAGCCCCCCTGGGGGCGGGGGGGCTGGCGAGCAGTTCTTC. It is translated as CASSPPGGGGAGEQFF.

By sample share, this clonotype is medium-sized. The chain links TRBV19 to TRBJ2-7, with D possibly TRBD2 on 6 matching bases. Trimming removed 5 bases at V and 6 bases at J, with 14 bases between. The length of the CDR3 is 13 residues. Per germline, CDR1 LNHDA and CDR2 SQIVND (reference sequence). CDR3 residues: CASSSGGGFEQYF. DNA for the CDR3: TGTGCCAGTAGTTCCGGGGGAGGTTTCGAGCAGTACTTC. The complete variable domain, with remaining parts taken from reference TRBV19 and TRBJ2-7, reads DGGITQSPKYLFRKEGQNVTLSCEQNLNHDAMYWYRQDPGQGLRLIYYSQIVNDFQKGDIAEGYSVSREKKESFPLTVTSAQKNPTAFYLCASSSGGGFEQYFGPGTRLTVT.